This record looks at one T cell receptor beta chain sequence and its context. The specificity of this receptor is unknown. No base quality information exists; no much larger clone differs at one position. The data were obtained in a study of blood T cell repertoires in COVID-19 (dated by TCRdb to 2020 to 2021). Study-wide context: The collaborator samples originated in the United States, Italy and Spain and spanned the acute and convalescent phases of COVID-19. A de-identified subject ID, COVID-19 status, age in years and sex were almost always included in the sample metadata. A freely available public database, intended as a resource for researchers studying the immune response to SARS-CoV-2, is where the repertoires were released. The prospective study material was composed of cDNA or gDNA derived from T cells, B-cell-depleted T cells, or PBMCs. Where available, HLA class I and class II types were taken from metadata supplied by the sample provider and were not determined by assay-based typing. Samples were obtained from the ongoing ImmuneRACE study (first 160 participants) and from 1,254 subjects provided by 6 global collaborators. The dataset comprised deeply sampled blood TCRbeta repertoires from subjects exposed to, actively infected with, or recovered from COVID-19.

The collaborating institutions used their own protocols to collect whole blood in K2EDTA tubes. For TCRbeta analysis, collaborators shipped samples in one of three forms: frozen whole blood, isolated PBMCs, or DNA extracted from either of those sample types. Trimming removed 4 bases from V and 4 bases from J; the gene matches leave 8 bases unexplained. The germline V gene sets CDR1 to MGHRA and CDR2 to YSYEKL. The cysteine opens and the phenylalanine closes a CDR3 of 15 amino acids. Only the CDR3 DNA stays, 45 bases, in frame from base 1. Study-wide findings and limitations: The quantity of clinical and demographic metadata differed by source and by participant and was supplied without curation.

TCRbeta CDR3 regions were amplified from genomic DNA by means of the immunoSEQ Assay, a bias-controlled multiplex PCR. From the authors' description of their analysis: Nucleated cell counts per sample were estimated from amplification of reference gene primers within the assay. Sequence reads were collapsed and filtered to measure the absolute abundance of every unique TCRbeta CDR3 rearrangement. For each sample, productive Simpson clonality was calculated as the square root of Simpson's diversity index over productive rearrangements. Here the immuneACCESS table is served through TCRdb, limited to in-frame sequences with V and J called. Missing clones are a known gap in these copies; in checked studies unresolved V genes cover under half, and the rest lacks a known reason. D and trimming were read from the DNA, whereas the V and J calls and clone size are those reported in that table. The sample table holds around 100,000 clones, of which 80% to 90% were seen once. The ten largest clonotypes hold approximately 31% of the sample.

The V and J genes are TRBV4-1 and TRBJ2-7; TRBD1 aligns with 9 central bases. This TCR was recovered from a woman of 80 years or more with acute or convalescent COVID-19. Material: peripheral blood. The DNA is as follows: TGCGCCAGCAGCCTAAGGAACAGGGGGCGTTACGAGCAGTACTTC. It translates to CASSLRNRGRYEQYF.